The rows below give T cell receptor beta chains drawn from one sample of a study of blood T cell repertoires in COVID-19. Assay used: immunoSEQ multiplex PCR; TCRdb lists only in-frame clones, some missing. The repertoire consists of 200,000 or so clones, with about nine tenths occurring once and the leading ten covering 7% to 8.5%. Source material: PBMCs or T cells enriched from blood (not recorded which). All receptors come from a man younger than 40 in a cohort exposed to, infected with or recovered from COVID-19 (not recorded which). The CDR3 runs from the conserved cysteine through the conserved F or W. Fields, in order: D gene, V gene, clone size, J gene, CDR3 length, CDR3 protein, CDR3 DNA. D genes are given only for firm matches. Clone size, where shown, is once, few, many, or a class for clones that have expanded.

TRBD1	TRBV5-1	.	TRBJ2-5	14	CASSQQGRQETQYF	TGCGCCAGCAGCCAACAGGGGCGTCAAGAGACCCAGTACTTC
TRBD2	TRBV5-4	.	TRBJ2-1	17	CASSFKAGLALRNEQFF	TGTGCCAGCAGCTTCAAGGCTGGACTAGCGTTGCGGAATGAGCAGTTCTTC
TRBD2	TRBV9	.	TRBJ2-3	15	CASTGLAGEKDTQYF	TGTGCCAGCACGGGACTAGCGGGAGAGAAAGATACGCAGTATTTT
TRBD2	TRBV27	.	TRBJ2-7	16	CASSSVSSGSQREQYF	TGTGCCAGCAGTTCCGTAAGTAGCGGGAGCCAACGGGAGCAGTACTTC
TRBD1	TRBV7-7	.	TRBJ2-5	14	CASSPGTGTETQYF	TGTGCTAGCAGCCCGGGGACAGGTACAGAGACCCAGTACTTC
.	TRBV6-1	.	TRBJ1-5	15	CASSEVGGTNQPQHF	TGTGCCAGCAGTGAAGTCGGGGGGACCAATCAGCCCCAGCATTTT
.	TRBV27	.	TRBJ2-1	15	CASSFGTRAYNEQFF	TGTGCCAGCAGTTTCGGGACAAGGGCTTACAATGAGCAGTTCTTC
.	TRBV4-2	.	TRBJ1-5	14	CASSQDTGDQPQHF	TGTGCCAGCAGCCAAGATACCGGGGATCAGCCCCAGCATTTT
TRBD1	TRBV5-1	once	TRBJ2-2	14	CASSGTGNTGELFF	TGCGCCAGCAGTGGGACAGGGAACACCGGGGAGCTGTTTTTT
TRBD2	TRBV10-1	.	TRBJ2-7	14	CASSEARGAYEQYF	TGCGCCAGCAGTGAAGCCCGGGGGGCCTACGAGCAGTACTTC
.	TRBV5-1	.	TRBJ1-3	16	CASSLAGLITGNTIYF	TGCGCCAGCAGCTTAGCGGGATTGATTACTGGAAACACCATATATTTT
TRBD2	TRBV5-1	.	TRBJ2-2	14	CASTGLAVGGELFF	TGCGCCAGCACTGGACTAGCCGTTGGCGGGGAGCTGTTTTTT
.	TRBV5-4	.	TRBJ2-3	14	CASSYTTGTDTQYF	TGTGCCAGCAGCTATACAACAGGGACAGATACGCAGTATTTT
TRBD1	TRBV27	.	TRBJ1-1	16	CASSSNPTGANTEAFF	TGTGCCAGCAGTTCCAACCCGACAGGGGCGAACACTGAAGCTTTCTTT
.	TRBV5-8	.	TRBJ2-2	11	CASSFAGELFF	TGTGCCAGCAGCTTCGCCGGGGAGCTGTTTTTT
.	TRBV28	.	TRBJ2-1	15	CASSFGGSSYNEQFF	TGTGCCAGCAGTTTTGGCGGAAGCTCCTACAATGAGCAGTTCTTC
TRBD1	TRBV14	once	TRBJ2-1	13	CASSDDREYEQFF	TGTGCCAGCAGCGATGACAGGGAATATGAGCAGTTCTTC
.	TRBV7-2	.	TRBJ2-5	15	CASSSFPQGQETQYF	TGTGCCAGCAGTTCGTTCCCGCAGGGACAAGAGACCCAGTACTTC
TRBD2	TRBV6-5	.	TRBJ2-7	13	CAIGREGPYEQYF	TGTGCCATCGGACGGGAGGGCCCGTACGAGCAGTACTTC
.	TRBV18	.	TRBJ1-5	18	CASSYTGSPNRSNQPQHF	TGTGCCAGCTCATACACAGGGAGCCCTAACAGGAGCAATCAGCCCCAGCATTTT
.	TRBV18	.	TRBJ1-5	15	CASSPPESSNQPQHF	TGTGCCAGCTCACCACCGGAGAGTAGCAATCAGCCCCAGCATTTT
.	TRBV28	.	TRBJ1-4	15	CASSFDRQDNEKLFF	TGTGCCAGCAGTTTCGATAGGCAGGATAATGAAAAACTGTTTTTT
.	TRBV19	.	TRBJ1-1	13	CASSFGANTEAFF	TGTGCCAGTAGTTTTGGGGCGAACACTGAAGCTTTCTTT
.	TRBV5-4	.	TRBJ2-7	14	CAYTRGASTYEQYF	TGTGCCTATACGCGGGGAGCAAGTACGTACGAGCAGTACTTC
.	TRBV19	.	TRBJ2-1	15	CASSTSGTRGNEQFF	TGTGCCAGTAGTACCAGCGGTACCAGGGGAAATGAGCAGTTCTTC
TRBD2	TRBV11-3	.	TRBJ2-5	14	CASSSGLGQETQYF	TGTGCCAGCAGCTCGGGACTAGGCCAAGAGACCCAGTACTTC
TRBD1	TRBV28	.	TRBJ1-4	16	CASSLAGQGFYEKLFF	TGTGCCAGCAGTTTGGCGGGACAGGGCTTCTATGAAAAACTGTTTTTT
TRBD2	TRBV2	.	TRBJ2-7	15	CASSEMSSGRYEQYF	TGTGCCAGCAGTGAGATGTCTAGCGGGAGGTACGAGCAGTACTTC
.	TRBV9	.	TRBJ1-2	15	CASSVGRGQSYGYTF	TGTGCCAGCAGCGTAGGCCGAGGACAGAGCTATGGCTACACCTTC
.	TRBV10-1	.	TRBJ2-7	13	CASSERTVSEQYF	TGCGCCAGCAGTGAGAGGACTGTCTCCGAGCAGTACTTC
TRBD2	TRBV7-9	once	TRBJ2-5	14	CASTSTSAQETQYF	TGTGCCAGCACCTCGACTAGCGCCCAAGAGACCCAGTACTTC
TRBD1	TRBV7-2	.	TRBJ1-5	18	CASSSTGALPNSNQPQHF	TGTGCCAGCAGCTCGACAGGGGCCCTACCTAATAGCAATCAGCCCCAGCATTTT
TRBD2	TRBV25-1	.	TRBJ2-7	15	CASSALAGGPGEQYF	TGTGCCAGCAGTGCTCTAGCGGGAGGCCCGGGGGAGCAGTACTTC
TRBD2	TRBV7-2	.	TRBJ2-1	15	CASSPRGLVQGEQFF	TGTGCCAGCAGCCCTCGTGGACTAGTCCAGGGAGAGCAGTTCTTC
.	TRBV10-2	.	TRBJ1-1	14	CASSEGTWVTEAFF	TGCGCCAGCAGTGAAGGGACATGGGTCACTGAAGCTTTCTTT
.	TRBV2	.	TRBJ2-7	12	CASFGSVYEQYF	TGTGCCAGCTTCGGGTCCGTTTACGAGCAGTACTTC
TRBD1	TRBV15	.	TRBJ2-7	14	CATSRGDRKYEQYF	TGTGCCACCAGCAGAGGGGACAGAAAATACGAGCAGTACTTC
.	TRBV6-5	.	TRBJ2-4	15	CASSPSPGYGDIQYF	TGTGCCAGCAGTCCCTCCCCGGGGTACGGGGACATTCAGTACTTC
TRBD1	TRBV9	.	TRBJ1-5	17	CASSAGQGGIGNQPQHF	TGTGCCAGCAGCGCGGGACAGGGGGGAATTGGCAATCAGCCCCAGCATTTT